These 28 T cell receptor beta chains came from one sample sequenced in a study of response to subunit inactivated influenza vaccine. MiXCR, run by TCRdb on the RT-PCR reads, gives a single entry per CDR3 protein. The sample has roughly 500,000 distinct CDR3 sequences; about 15% are singletons. Specimen: CD4+ T cells sorted from PBMCs, collected roughly 24 months after vaccination. All receptors come from a man in his fifties or sixties who received an inactivated influenza vaccine.

This clonotype has only a few counts. This sequence joins TRBV28 and TRBJ1-2; 9 bases map to TRBD1. This CDR3 spans 15 amino acids. Looked up from germline, CDR1 is MDHEN and CDR2 is SYDVKM. Trimming took 5 bases from V and 4 from J; bases not matched to a gene: 8. The CDR3 DNA reads as TGTGCCAGCAGTCCCTCAGGGACAGGGTCCTATGGCTACACCTTC. This translates into CASSPSGTGSYGYTF.

On this clonotype itself: A read error may explain this, as a much larger clone is one base away. The final CDR3 position lacks the conserved phenylalanine or tryptophan, pointing to a likely read error. The rearrangement uses TRBV16 and TRBJ1-6; unclear D gene. The germline V and J ends were trimmed by 4 bases and 9 bases, with 16 bases remaining between them. The CDR3 is made up of 15 amino acids. Germline CDR1 and CDR2: KGHSY and FQNENV. Here the CDR3 DNA reads TGTGCCAGCAGCCCCCAGTCAGGATTCAGTTCACCCCTCCACTTG. Encoded protein: CASSPQSGFSSPLHL.

The V and J genes are TRBV5-1 and TRBJ2-2; D is undetermined. This CDR3 is built from 13 residues. Deletions cut 4 bases from V and 7 bases from J, with 11 bases between. Per germline, CDR1 SGHRS and CDR2 YFSETQ. The CDR3 is CASSLRDDGELFF. DNA of the CDR3: TGCGCCAGCAGCCTCCGAGACGACGGGGAGCTGTTTTTT.

This clonotype was observed a handful of times. The chain joins TRBV5-1 to TRBJ2-7, with D perhaps assigned TRBD1 or TRBD2 (6 bases each). V lost 6 bases and J 0 bases, leaving 16 bases between the germline ends. Germline V gene data show CDR1 as SGHRS and CDR2 as YFSETQ. The CDR3 covers 15 residues. CDR3 nucleotide sequence: TGCGCCAGCAACCAAGAGGGGGGCCCCTCCTACGAGCAGTACTTC. Encoded protein: CASNQEGGPSYEQYF.

This clonotype has more than one count but fewer than ten. The chain couples TRBV7-2 to TRBJ1-5, with D uncertain. Germline CDR1 reads SGHTA; CDR2 reads FQGNSA. V was cut by 1 base and J by 6 bases, with 7 bases left in between. CDR3 length: 13 amino acids. The CDR3 region has the DNA TGTGCCAGCAGCTTAGGAACGGTTCAGCCCCAGCATTTT. Its protein product is CASSLGTVQPQHF.

The CDR3 sequence: CASSLWWGSGEGFENTIYF. The DNA of the CDR3 is TGTGCCAGCAGCCTCTGGTGGGGCAGTGGCGAAGGATTTGAGAACACCATATATTTT. The chain combines TRBV11-1 with TRBJ1-3; maybe TRBD1 (5 bases). Trimming took 5 bases from V and 7 from J, leaving 30 bases between them. The germline CDR1 and CDR2 sequences are SGHAT and FQDESV (reference sequence). There are 19 residues in the CDR3.

This clonotype appeared a few times. The chain combines TRBV12-3 or TRBV12-4 with TRBJ2-7; a possible D gene is TRBD2 (5 bases). With 3 bases removed from V and 12 bases from J, the gap between germline ends came to 15 bases. The CDR3 loop spans 12 amino acids. The CDR3, as DNA: TGTGCCAGCAGTTTCTTTGGTCGGGATAGGTACTTC. It is translated as CASSFFGRDRYF.

The chain joins TRBV11-3 to TRBJ2-7, with 10 bases that match TRBD2. This CDR3 has 19 residues. CDR1 is SGHNT, CDR2 YENEEA, per germline. V lost 5 bases, J lost 2 bases, and 18 bases stayed unmatched. The CDR3 nucleotides read TGTGCCAGCAGCCCTGGGCCCTCGAATAGGACTAGCGGAACCTACGAGCAGTACTTC. It yields the protein CASSPGPSNRTSGTYEQYF.

This chain connects TRBV7-9 to TRBJ2-1; D unresolved. The CDR3 runs to 14 residues. Germline V gives CDR1 SEHNR, CDR2 FQNEAQ (reference sequence). V was clipped by 1 base and J by 6 bases, with 10 bases between them. The DNA for the CDR3 is TGTGCCAGCAGCTTAGGGGTGTACTCCAATGAGCAGTTCTTC. This encodes CASSLGVYSNEQFF.

The rearrangement joins TRBV20-1 to TRBJ2-5; tentatively, D is TRBD2 (6 bases). The CDR3 totals 13 residues. Germline CDR1 is DFQATT and CDR2 is SNEGSKA (reference sequence). V was shortened by 5 bases and J by 5 bases, with 15 bases between the two germline ends. The CDR3 sequence is CSASPSGLETQYF. The CDR3 region has the DNA TGCAGTGCTTCACCCTCGGGACTGGAGACCCAGTACTTC.

J is TRBJ2-7 and V is TRBV28; D remains ambiguous. Germline CDR1 and CDR2: MDHEN and SYDVKM. With 7 bases removed from V and 3 bases from J, the gap between germline ends came to 10 bases. The CDR3 loop spans 12 amino acids. CDR3 sequence reads: CASNGRFYEQYF. CDR3 bases: TGTGCCAGCAACGGCAGGTTCTACGAGCAGTACTTC.

V is TRBV10-3 and J is TRBJ2-7, with D maybe TRBD1 (6 bases). This CDR3 comprises 12 residues. The V gene lost 5 bases and the J gene lost 3 bases, with 8 bases spanning the gap. CDR1 is ENHRY, CDR2 SYGVKD, per germline. For the CDR3, the DNA is TGTGCCATCAGTCAACAGGGCTACGAGCAGTACTTC. This translates into CAISQQGYEQYF.

The gene calls are TRBV29-1 and TRBJ2-3, with 8 bases identical to TRBD2. CDR1 and CDR2 (germline): SQVTM, ANQGSEA. With 4 bases clipped from V and 2 bases from J, the junction kept 8 bases outside the gene matches. The CDR3 runs 15 residues. The DNA of the CDR3 is TGCAGCGTTGCGGTGAGCGGGGGTTCCACAGATACGCAGTATTTT. Amino acids: CSVAVSGGSTDTQYF.

The DNA of the CDR3 is TGTGCCACCAGCAGAGATTACAGGGAGGGACAGCCCCAGCATTTT. Translation: CATSRDYREGQPQHF. The chain carries TRBV15 and TRBJ1-5; D is perhaps TRBD1 (6 bases). CDR1 and CDR2 (germline): LNHNV, YYDKDF (reference sequence). CDR3 length: 15 amino acids. Trimming shortened V by 0 bases and J by 7 bases, and 13 bases separated the two germline ends.

This chain connects TRBV20-1 to TRBJ2-3; maybe TRBD1 (6 bases). Germline assignment: CDR1 DFQATT and CDR2 SNEGSKA (reference sequence). The CDR3 is 17 residues long. The V gene lost 5 bases and the J gene lost 2 bases, with 23 bases spanning the gap. The CDR3 DNA reads TGCAGTGCTGGCCCTTTTGTGGGTCAGGGGCTCACAGATACGCAGTATTTT. Protein: CSAGPFVGQGLTDTQYF.

This clonotype occurred a few times. The chain joins TRBV6-5 to TRBJ1-2; D may be TRBD1 (5 bases). Per the germline V gene, CDR1 is MNHEY and CDR2 is SVGAGI. The CDR3 spans 14 residues. V was shortened by 2 bases and J by 6 bases, with 13 bases between the two germline ends. This CDR3 reads CASSYRGVEDGYTF. Written as DNA, the CDR3 is TGTGCCAGCAGTTACAGGGGTGTTGAAGATGGCTACACCTTC.

The V gene is TRBV4-2, the J gene TRBJ2-2, with 9 bases identical to TRBD1. After removal of 2 bases from V and 1 base from J, the junction contained 5 bases not matched to a gene. This CDR3 is 17 amino acids long. From germline, CDR1 is LGHNA and CDR2 YNFKEQ. This CDR3 reads CASSQYPTGGNTGELFF. The CDR3 DNA sequence: TGTGCCAGCAGCCAATACCCGACAGGGGGGAACACCGGGGAGCTGTTTTTT.

This chain connects TRBV20-1 to TRBJ2-7; D gene unclear. V was shortened by 4 bases and J by 9 bases, with 13 bases between the two germline ends. The CDR3 runs to 11 residues. CDR1 is DFQATT, CDR2 SNEGSKA, per germline (reference sequence). CDR3 amino acids: CSATYGTGQYF. CDR3 nucleotide sequence: TGCAGTGCTACCTATGGAACGGGGCAGTACTTC.

The chain has TRBV12-3 or TRBV12-4 and TRBJ1-4; TRBD1 matches 7 bases. After removal of 5 bases from V and 4 bases from J, the junction contained 7 bases not matched to a gene. The CDR3 runs to 15 residues. Written as DNA, the CDR3 is TGTGCCAGCAGTCCTCGACAGGGTCTTAATGAAAAACTGTTTTTT. This translates into CASSPRQGLNEKLFF.

This clonotype was seen a handful of times. V usage is TRBV28 and J usage is TRBJ2-3; D is perhaps TRBD1 or TRBD2 (5 bases each). CDR1 and CDR2 (germline): MDHEN, SYDVKM. The CDR3 has 13 amino acids. The germline V and J ends were trimmed by 5 bases and 2 bases, with 8 bases remaining between them. CDR3 loop: CASSRGDTDTQYF. In nucleotides, the CDR3 is TGTGCCAGCAGTAGAGGGGACACAGATACGCAGTATTTT.

This clonotype showed up just once. The chain couples TRBV20-1 to TRBJ2-3; 12 bases agree with TRBD2. The CDR3 runs to 18 residues. J lost 0 bases, V lost 5 bases, and 12 bases had no gene match. From germline, CDR1 is DFQATT and CDR2 SNEGSKA (reference sequence). In DNA, the CDR3 is TGCAGTGCTCGAAGACTAGCGGGAGCTAGCACGAGCACAGATACGCAGTATTTT. Its protein product is CSARRLAGASTSTDTQYF.

This clonotype was counted ten times or more. V gene TRBV7-3 combines with J gene TRBJ2-1; D unresolved. The length of the CDR3 is 13 residues. With 6 bases removed from V and 9 bases from J, the gap between germline ends came to 15 bases. The V gene's germline CDR1 is SGHTA and CDR2 FQGTGA. The CDR3, as DNA: TGTGCCAGCAGTTCTCAACTGGGGTCTGAGCAGTTCTTC. Amino acids: CASSSQLGSEQFF.

The sample holds many counts of this clonotype. This chain connects TRBV20-1 to TRBJ1-1; possible D gene TRBD1, 5 bases. Germline-derived CDR1 and CDR2 are DFQATT and SNEGSKA (reference sequence). This CDR3 is 14 amino acids long. Trimming took 3 bases from V and 5 from J, leaving 16 bases between them. The CDR3 reads CSARLGGGGTEAFF. Written as DNA, the CDR3 is TGCAGTGCTAGGCTCGGGGGAGGTGGAACTGAAGCTTTCTTT.

This clonotype occurred once. The chain is built from TRBV27 and TRBJ2-2; 9 bases line up with TRBD1. V lost 5 bases, J lost 4 bases, and 17 bases stayed unmatched. The CDR3 covers 19 residues. Germline V gene sequence: CDR1 MNHEY, CDR2 SMNVEV (reference sequence). CDR3 sequence: CASSDLTGGLLRGTGELFF. CDR3 coding DNA: TGTGCCAGCAGTGATCTGACAGGGGGTCTTCTTCGCGGCACCGGGGAGCTGTTTTTT.

V gene TRBV4-3 combines with J gene TRBJ1-6; D gene uncertain. The CDR3 is made up of 16 amino acids. The V gene lost 0 bases and the J gene lost 1 base, with 7 bases spanning the gap. Germline CDR1 is LGHNA and CDR2 is YSLEER. The CDR3: CASSQELGSYNSPLHF. The CDR3 DNA reads TGCGCCAGCAGCCAAGAGCTGGGGTCCTATAATTCACCCCTCCACTTT.

This clonotype was seen only a few times. The genes are TRBV20-1 and TRBJ1-6, with 8 bases matching TRBD1. This CDR3 has 13 residues. Germline CDR1 and CDR2: DFQATT and SNEGSKA (reference sequence). With 4 bases clipped from V and 13 bases from J, the junction kept 9 bases outside the gene matches. The CDR3 loop reads CSATDRAFRPLHF. CDR3 nucleotide sequence: TGCAGTGCTACGGACAGGGCCTTTAGGCCCCTCCACTTT.

The V gene is TRBV24-1, the J gene TRBJ2-1; TRBD1 aligns across 7 bases. Germline CDR1 reads KGHDR; CDR2 reads SFDVKD. V was pared by 9 bases and J by 10 bases, with 5 bases of the junction left unmatched. The CDR3 runs to 11 residues. CDR3 in DNA: TGTGCCACCCAGGGACAGTTCGAGCAGTTCTTC. Translated: CATQGQFEQFF.

The V and J genes are TRBV7-9 and TRBJ1-1; a weak D match, TRBD1 (5 bases). Deletions cut 1 base from V and 5 bases from J, with 11 bases between. The CDR3 loop spans 14 amino acids. The germline V gene encodes CDR1 SEHNR and CDR2 FQNEAQ (reference sequence). CDR3 sequence reads: CASSLGVGETEAFF. The CDR3 DNA reads TGTGCCAGCAGCTTAGGAGTAGGGGAGACTGAAGCTTTCTTT.